The clone carrying this T cell receptor beta chain came up once. Primers for the PCR totalled 60 Vbeta and 13 Jbeta. The data were produced by immunoSEQ multiplex PCR, yet TCRdb's version contains in-frame clones alone and is incomplete. The table has about 140,000 clones, approximately 70% seen once. The data were taken from a study of cytomegalovirus exposure and HLA in healthy donors. Trimming took 6 bases from V and 7 from J; bases not matched to a gene: 4. CDR1 SGHTA and CDR2 FQGNSA come from the germline V gene. CDR3 length: 13 amino acids. The sequencing sample was made of PBMCs. This sequence originates from a woman in her twenties or thirties in good health and CMV-seronegative. This chain joins TRBV7-2 and TRBJ1-5; 9 bases are a match to TRBD1. The CDR3 reads CASSYDRGQPQHF. The CDR3 DNA follows: TGTGCCAGCAGTTATGACAGGGGGCAGCCCCAGCATTTT.